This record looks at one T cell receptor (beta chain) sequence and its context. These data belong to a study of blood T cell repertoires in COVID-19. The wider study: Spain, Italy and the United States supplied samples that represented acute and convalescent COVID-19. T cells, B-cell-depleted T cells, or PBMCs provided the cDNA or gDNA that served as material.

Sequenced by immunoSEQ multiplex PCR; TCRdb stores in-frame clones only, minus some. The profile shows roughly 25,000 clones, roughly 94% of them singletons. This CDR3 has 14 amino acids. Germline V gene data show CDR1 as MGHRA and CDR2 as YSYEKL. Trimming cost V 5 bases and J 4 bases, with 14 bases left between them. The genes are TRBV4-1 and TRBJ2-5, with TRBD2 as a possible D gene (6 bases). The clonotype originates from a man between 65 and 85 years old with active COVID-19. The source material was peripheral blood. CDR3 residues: CASSLRERRETQYF. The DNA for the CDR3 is TGCGCCAGCAGCTTACGGGAGAGAAGAGAGACCCAGTACTTC.